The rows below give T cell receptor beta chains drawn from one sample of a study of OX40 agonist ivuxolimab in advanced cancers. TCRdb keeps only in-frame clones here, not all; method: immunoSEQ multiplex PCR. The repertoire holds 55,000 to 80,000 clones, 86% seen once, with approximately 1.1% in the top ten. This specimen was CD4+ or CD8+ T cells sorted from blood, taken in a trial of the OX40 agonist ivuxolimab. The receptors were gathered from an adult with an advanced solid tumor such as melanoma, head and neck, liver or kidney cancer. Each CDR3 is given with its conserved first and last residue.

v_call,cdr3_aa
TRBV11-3,CASSPRAGGANTGELFF
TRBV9,CASSVGGHQPQHF
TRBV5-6,CASSLGSMNTEAFF
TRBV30,CAWSEGVEGYTF
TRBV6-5,CASTIRQGGTEAFF
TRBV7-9,CASSLRGGGGTEAFF
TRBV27,CASSPYRAGETQYF
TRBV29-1,CSVATGKNSPLHF
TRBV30,CAWSTGTSGETQYF
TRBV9,CASSVTFGDKFNYGYTF
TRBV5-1,CASSLGDRRNEKLFF
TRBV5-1,CASSLGQPTGELFF
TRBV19,CASRVLRGQPQHF
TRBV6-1,CASSSGTANNEQFF
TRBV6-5,CASSYSGVGEKLFF
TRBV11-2,CASSLDRGIGELFF
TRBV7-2,CASRNGQGGNIQYF
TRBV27,CASSLFLAGGNEQFF
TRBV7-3,CASGGREFGELFF
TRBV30,CAWSVQSGLKNIQYF
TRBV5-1,CASSLSPGQGSYEQYF
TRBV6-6,CASSYPTGHNQPQHF
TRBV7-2,CASSSLVITGELFF
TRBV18,CASSTGTSYEQYF
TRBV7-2,CASSIDRSSGNTIYF
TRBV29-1,CSVEVGTGAFF
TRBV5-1,CASSLERLAVYEQYF
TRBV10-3,CAIARTETPYEQYF
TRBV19,CASSIVLSWGTGELFF
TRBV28,CASSYGYTYNEQFF
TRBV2,CASSVRRFYEQYF
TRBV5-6,CASSPSLSSGANVLTF
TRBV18,CASSPGTGKETQYF
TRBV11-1,CASSPRTRGNEDEQFF
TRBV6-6,CASSLGLAGREQYF
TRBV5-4,CASSLEVRGVHTQYF
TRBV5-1,CASSTKQGGVWETQYF
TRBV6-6,CASTASTSYEQYF
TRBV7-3,CASSLNIHNEQFF
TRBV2,CASSGQETEAFF
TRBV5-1,CASSSQGAVDYGYTF
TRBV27,CASSPPGTGGNTQYF
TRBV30,CAWSAPGTIYNEQFF